This T cell receptor beta chain was sequenced for a study of T cells in Graves' hyperthyroidism and ophthalmopathy. Points from the study as a whole: Blood also carried most thyroid clonotypes expanded above 0.001. The model's output predicted ophthalmopathy at a median of about 5.9 months prior to onset.

Germline CDR1 LNHDA, CDR2 SQIVND (reference sequence). After removal of 5 bases from V and 3 bases from J, the junction contained 7 bases not matched to a gene. This CDR3 is built from 14 residues. The CDR3 regions of TCR beta were amplified from RNA transcripts. A first-round RT-PCR of the TCR CDR3 used the HTBI primer set. TCRdb passed the multiplex PCR reads through MiXCR, listing each CDR3 protein once. The data contain a few hundred thousand distinct CDR3 sequences, over 45% of them singletons. Comment on this clonotype: Its antigen is as yet unknown.

It was uncontrolled infection, other autoimmune disease, pregnancy or lactation that excluded patients. The chain joins TRBV19 to TRBJ2-7; TRBD1 matches at 7 bases. This receptor was taken from an adult woman with Graves' disease, either hyperthyroidism or ophthalmopathy (not recorded which). The sample taken for sequencing was peripheral blood or thyroid tissue (not recorded which). For the CDR3, the DNA is TGTGCCAGTAGTCCGACAGGGAACGTCTACGAGCAGTACTTC. Translation: CASSPTGNVYEQYF.